These T cell receptor beta chains were read from a single sample in a study of human T cells and chemical hapten exposure. TCRdb reprocessed the RACE reads with MiXCR, giving one entry per CDR3 protein. This repertoire shows around 300,000 distinct CDR3 sequences, 5.5% to 8% found once; its top ten account for 7.5% to 9%. Material: whole blood, obtained in connection with sensitization to the hapten diphenylcyclopropenone (DPC). The origin of the receptors is a woman between 18 and 29 years old with alopecia areata. Some clones in this sample may be carry-over from other donors' samples. Each CDR3 is given with its conserved first and last residue. The size entry is marked missing in some rows and otherwise reads once, few, many or a size class.

size,J,V,length,CDR3
NA,TRBJ1-6,TRBV3-1,16,CASSQVQPGGISPLHF
few,TRBJ2-5,TRBV9,15,CASSITAGVQETQYF
many,TRBJ2-1,TRBV7-2,13,CASSSQDRARQFF
NA,TRBJ1-4,TRBV4-1,13,CASSQDGGEGLFF
few,TRBJ1-6,TRBV5-6,14,CASTATTYNSPLHF
many,TRBJ2-5,TRBV3-1,15,CASSQGGTGRGTQYF
NA,TRBJ2-3,TRBV7-2,18,CASSLARQSGGAQDTQYF
NA,TRBJ2-1,TRBV4-3,15,CASSRLLSSYNEQFF
many,TRBJ2-7,TRBV6-2/TRBV6-3,13,CASTHGDSLQQYF
many,TRBJ2-4,TRBV7-2,13,CASSLASQNIQYF
NA,TRBJ2-5,TRBV20-1,12,CSALQSQETQYF
few,TRBJ2-3,TRBV20-1,12,CSVASGEYTQYF
NA,TRBJ1-2,TRBV7-9,14,CASSPEPPLVDYTF
many,TRBJ1-5,TRBV7-9,13,CASSSGQHQPQHF
few,TRBJ2-3,TRBV2,15,CASSEEARGPDTQYF
few,TRBJ2-1,TRBV12-3/TRBV12-4,16,CASSFGGQGSYNEQFF
few,TRBJ1-1,TRBV9,15,CASSRTGLEGTEAFF
many,TRBJ2-5,TRBV21-1,13,CASSRDLQETQYF
few,TRBJ2-2,TRBV18,16,CASSLQRRMDTGELFF
NA,TRBJ1-1,TRBV4-3,15,CASSQEGIPNTEAFF
many,TRBJ2-5,TRBV9,15,CASSVEDRGLETQYF
few,TRBJ2-3,TRBV20-1,13,CSARGGSTDTQYF
NA,TRBJ2-4,TRBV12-3/TRBV12-4,13,CASSPGAGNIQYF
many,TRBJ2-3,TRBV6-2/TRBV6-3,16,CASSPRGAGDTDTQYF
few,TRBJ2-7,TRBV5-1,11,CASSTGGQQYF
NA,TRBJ2-5,TRBV4-1,16,CASSQPPAGGGETQYF
few,TRBJ2-7,TRBV25-1,16,CASSDLRDPGPYEQYF
NA,TRBJ2-3,TRBV6-5,13,CASSAPGLAGQYF
NA,TRBJ2-6,TRBV6-2/TRBV6-3,14,CASTFGGSGNVLTF
few,TRBJ1-5,TRBV5-6,12,CASSLSGQAQHF
few,TRBJ1-4,TRBV28,13,CASSLTASEKLFF
few,TRBJ1-1,TRBV5-1,16,CASSPGTGILNTEAFF
few,TRBJ2-5,TRBV12-3/TRBV12-4,13,CASSFPGRETQYF
NA,TRBJ2-3,TRBV6-5,16,CASSYSASGVTDTQYF
many,TRBJ2-1,TRBV12-3/TRBV12-4,12,CASSLVLTSQFF
many,TRBJ2-7,TRBV5-1,16,CASSLAIRRGTYEQYF
many,TRBJ2-5,TRBV29-1,12,CSVVGLASTQYF
NA,TRBJ1-2,TRBV20-1,15,CSARDRTGSNYGYTF
NA,TRBJ1-3,TRBV10-3,15,CAISQDRASGNTIYF
many,TRBJ1-1,TRBV7-6,16,CASSWGGAGENTEAFF
NA,TRBJ1-1,TRBV20-1,14,CSARGGSVNTEAFF
NA,TRBJ1-5,TRBV2,13,CASSAEGDQPQHF
NA,TRBJ1-2,TRBV4-2,12,CASSPGAVGYTF
few,TRBJ2-7,TRBV20-1,16,CSARSGTGLLSYEQYF
NA,TRBJ1-6,TRBV5-4,16,CASSLEGERNNSPLHF
NA,TRBJ1-2,TRBV18,15,CASSPRNQAEYGYTF
NA,TRBJ1-3,TRBV27,14,CASGNRGAGNTIYF
few,TRBJ1-1,TRBV7-2,16,CASSLVGGSSNTEAFF
NA,TRBJ2-7,TRBV24-1,14,CATSDHRDPLEQYF
NA,TRBJ2-3,TRBV18,16,CASSWTSGGMTDTQYF